Detailed here is one T cell receptor beta chain. These data originate in a study of blood T cell repertoires in COVID-19. Repertoires were generated with immunoSEQ multiplex PCR, while TCRdb's copy carries only in-frame clones and drops some. This sample has more than 85,000 clones, with about 79% found just once. The junction had 4 bases not matched to a gene; V was cut back by 6 bases and J by 0 bases. This CDR3 region has 15 residues. The V gene's germline CDR1 is MNHEY and CDR2 SVGEGT. Input material: peripheral blood. The sequence derives from a woman aged 80 or older with active or convalescent COVID-19. V is TRBV6-2 or TRBV6-3 and J is TRBJ2-2, with 7 positions matching TRBD1. CDR3 sequence: CASSTGTANTGELFF. CDR3 DNA sequence: TGTGCCAGCAGCACCGGGACAGCGAACACCGGGGAGCTGTTTTTT.